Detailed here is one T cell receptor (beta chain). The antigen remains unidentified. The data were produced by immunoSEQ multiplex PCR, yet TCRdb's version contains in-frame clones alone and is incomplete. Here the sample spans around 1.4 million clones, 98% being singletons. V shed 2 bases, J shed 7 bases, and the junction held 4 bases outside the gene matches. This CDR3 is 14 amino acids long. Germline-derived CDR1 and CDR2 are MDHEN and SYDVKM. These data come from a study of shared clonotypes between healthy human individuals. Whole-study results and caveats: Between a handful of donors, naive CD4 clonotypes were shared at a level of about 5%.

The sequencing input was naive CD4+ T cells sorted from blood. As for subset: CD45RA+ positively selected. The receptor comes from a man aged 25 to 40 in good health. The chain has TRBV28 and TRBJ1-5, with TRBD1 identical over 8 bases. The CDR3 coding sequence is TGTGCCAGCAGTTTAACCAGGGGGCGGCAGCCCCAGCATTTT. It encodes CASSLTRGRQPQHF.